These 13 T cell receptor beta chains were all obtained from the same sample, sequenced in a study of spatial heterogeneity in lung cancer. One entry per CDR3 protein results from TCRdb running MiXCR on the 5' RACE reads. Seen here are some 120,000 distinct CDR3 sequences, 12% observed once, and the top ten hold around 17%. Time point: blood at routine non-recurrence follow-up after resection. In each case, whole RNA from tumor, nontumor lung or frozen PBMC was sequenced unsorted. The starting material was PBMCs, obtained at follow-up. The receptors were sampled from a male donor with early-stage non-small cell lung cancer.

In DNA, the CDR3 is TGTGCCAGCAGTCCGGATCCTAATTCACCCCTCCACTTT. It specifies CASSPDPNSPLHF. This chain connects TRBV6-5 to TRBJ1-6; D ambiguous. The CDR3 extends over 13 amino acids. The germline V and J ends were trimmed by 5 bases and 6 bases, with 8 bases remaining between them. Germline lookup yields CDR1 MNHEY and CDR2 SVGAGI.

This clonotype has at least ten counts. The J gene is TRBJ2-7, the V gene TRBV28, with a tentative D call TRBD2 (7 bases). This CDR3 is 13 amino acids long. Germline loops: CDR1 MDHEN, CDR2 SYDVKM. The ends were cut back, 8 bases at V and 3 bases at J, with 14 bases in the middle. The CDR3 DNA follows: TGTGCCAGCGGAGGGGGGGGCATCTACGAGCAGTACTTC. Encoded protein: CASGGGGIYEQYF. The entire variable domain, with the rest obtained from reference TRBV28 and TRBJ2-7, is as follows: DVKVTQSSRYLVKRTGEKVFLECVQDMDHENMFWYRQDPGLGLRLIYFSYDVKMKEKGDIPEGYSVSREKKERFSLILESASTNQTSMYLCASGGGGIYEQYFGPGTRLTVT.

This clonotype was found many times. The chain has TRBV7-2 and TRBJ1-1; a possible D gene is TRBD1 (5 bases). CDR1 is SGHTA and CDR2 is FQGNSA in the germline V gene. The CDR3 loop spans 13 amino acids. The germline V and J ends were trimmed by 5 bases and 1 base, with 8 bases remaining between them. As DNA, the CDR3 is TGTGCCAGCAGCATACAGGAGAACACTGAAGCTTTCTTT. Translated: CASSIQENTEAFF.

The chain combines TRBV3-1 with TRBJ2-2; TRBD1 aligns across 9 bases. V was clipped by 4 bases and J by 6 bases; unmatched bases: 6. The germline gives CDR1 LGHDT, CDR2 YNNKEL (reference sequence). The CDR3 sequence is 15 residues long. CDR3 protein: CASSRGTGFPGELFF. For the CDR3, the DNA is TGTGCCAGCAGCCGCGGGACAGGGTTCCCCGGGGAGCTGTTTTTT.

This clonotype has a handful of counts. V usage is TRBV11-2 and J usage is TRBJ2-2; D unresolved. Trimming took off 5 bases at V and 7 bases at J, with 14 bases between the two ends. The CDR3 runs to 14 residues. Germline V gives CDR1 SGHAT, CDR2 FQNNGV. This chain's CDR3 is CASSPRTIGGELFF. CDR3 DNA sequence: TGTGCCAGCAGCCCAAGGACCATCGGCGGGGAGCTGTTTTTT.

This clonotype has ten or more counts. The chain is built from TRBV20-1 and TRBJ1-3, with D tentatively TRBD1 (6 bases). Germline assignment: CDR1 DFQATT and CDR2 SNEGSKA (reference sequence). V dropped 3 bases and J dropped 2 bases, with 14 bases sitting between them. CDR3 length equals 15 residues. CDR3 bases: TGCAGTGCTAGTGGATCTGGGGGCACTGGAAACACCATATATTTT. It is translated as CSASGSGGTGNTIYF.

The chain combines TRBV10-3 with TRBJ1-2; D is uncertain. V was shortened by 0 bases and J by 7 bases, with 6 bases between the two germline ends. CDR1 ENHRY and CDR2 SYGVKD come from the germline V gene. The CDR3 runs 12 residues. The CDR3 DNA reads TGTGCCATCAGTGAGTCGGCTGCTGGCTACACCTTC. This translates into CAISESAAGYTF.

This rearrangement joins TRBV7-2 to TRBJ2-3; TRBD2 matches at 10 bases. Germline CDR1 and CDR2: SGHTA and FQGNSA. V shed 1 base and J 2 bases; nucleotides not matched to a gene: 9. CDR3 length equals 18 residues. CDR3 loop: CASSLVISGGTTTDTQYF. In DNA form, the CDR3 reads TGTGCCAGCAGCTTAGTTATTAGCGGGGGGACTACCACAGATACGCAGTATTTT. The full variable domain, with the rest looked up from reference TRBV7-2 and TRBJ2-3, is GAGVSQSPSNKVTEKGKDVELRCDPISGHTALYWYRQSLGQGLEFLIYFQGNSAPDKSGLPSDRFSAERTGGSVSTLTIQRTQQEDSAVYLCASSLVISGGTTTDTQYFGPGTRLTVL.

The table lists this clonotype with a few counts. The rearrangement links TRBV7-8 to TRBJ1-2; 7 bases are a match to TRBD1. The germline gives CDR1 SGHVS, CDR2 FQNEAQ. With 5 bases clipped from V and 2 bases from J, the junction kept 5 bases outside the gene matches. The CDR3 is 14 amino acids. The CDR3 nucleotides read TGTGCCAGCAGCCAAAACAGGGGAAACTATGGCTACACCTTC. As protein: CASSQNRGNYGYTF.

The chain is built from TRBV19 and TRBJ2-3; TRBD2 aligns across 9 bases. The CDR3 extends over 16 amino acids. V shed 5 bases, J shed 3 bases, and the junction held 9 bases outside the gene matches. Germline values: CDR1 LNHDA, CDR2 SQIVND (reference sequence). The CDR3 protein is CASSPRTSVGTDTQYF. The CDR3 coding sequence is TGTGCCAGTAGTCCTCGGACTAGCGTCGGGACAGATACGCAGTATTTT.

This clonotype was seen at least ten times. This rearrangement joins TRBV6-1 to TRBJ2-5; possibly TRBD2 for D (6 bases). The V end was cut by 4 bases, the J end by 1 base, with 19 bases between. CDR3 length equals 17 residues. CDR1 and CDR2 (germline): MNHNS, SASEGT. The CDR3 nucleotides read TGTGCCAGCAGTGGCCGGCTGGCTAGCGCTTTCCAAGAGACCCAGTACTTC. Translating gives CASSGRLASAFQETQYF.

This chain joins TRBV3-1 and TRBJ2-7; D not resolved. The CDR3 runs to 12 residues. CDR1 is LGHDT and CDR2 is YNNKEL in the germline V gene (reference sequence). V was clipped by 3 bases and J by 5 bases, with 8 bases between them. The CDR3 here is CASSHRPHEQYF. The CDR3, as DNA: TGTGCCAGCAGCCACCGTCCCCACGAGCAGTACTTC.

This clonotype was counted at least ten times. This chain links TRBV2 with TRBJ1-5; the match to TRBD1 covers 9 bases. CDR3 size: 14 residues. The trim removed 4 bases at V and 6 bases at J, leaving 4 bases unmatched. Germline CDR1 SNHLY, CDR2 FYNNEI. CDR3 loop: CASSVGTGLQPQHF. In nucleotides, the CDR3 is TGTGCCAGCAGTGTTGGGACAGGGCTTCAGCCCCAGCATTTT.